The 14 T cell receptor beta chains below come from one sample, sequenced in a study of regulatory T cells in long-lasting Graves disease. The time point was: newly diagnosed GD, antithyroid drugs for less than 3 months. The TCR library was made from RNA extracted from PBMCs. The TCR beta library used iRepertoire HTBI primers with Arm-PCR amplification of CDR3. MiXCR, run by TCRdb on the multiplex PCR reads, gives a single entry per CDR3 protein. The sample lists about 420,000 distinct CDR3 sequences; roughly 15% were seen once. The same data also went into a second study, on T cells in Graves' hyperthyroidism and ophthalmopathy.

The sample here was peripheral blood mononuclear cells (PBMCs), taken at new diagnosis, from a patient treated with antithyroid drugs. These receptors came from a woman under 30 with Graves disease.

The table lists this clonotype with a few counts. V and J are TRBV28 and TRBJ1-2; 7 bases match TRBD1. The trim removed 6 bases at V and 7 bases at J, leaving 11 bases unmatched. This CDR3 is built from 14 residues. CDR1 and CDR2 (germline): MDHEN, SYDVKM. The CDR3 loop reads CASSRLDRASGYTF. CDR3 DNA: TGTGCCAGCAGCCGTCTTGACAGGGCCAGTGGCTACACCTTC.

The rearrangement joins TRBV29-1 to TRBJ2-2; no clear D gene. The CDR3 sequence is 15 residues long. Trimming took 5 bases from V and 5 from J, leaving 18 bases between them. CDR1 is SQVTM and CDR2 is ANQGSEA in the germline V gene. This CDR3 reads CSVYDPASETGELFF. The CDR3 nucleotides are TGCAGCGTTTACGATCCGGCCTCCGAGACCGGGGAGCTGTTTTTT.

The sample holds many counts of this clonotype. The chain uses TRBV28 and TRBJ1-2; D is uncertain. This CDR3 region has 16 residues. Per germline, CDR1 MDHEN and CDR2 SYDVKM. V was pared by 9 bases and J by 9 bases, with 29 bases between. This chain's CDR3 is CASCFLSGQRSISYTF. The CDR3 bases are TGTGCCAGTTGCTTCCTGTCGGGCCAGCGATCTATTAGCTACACCTTC.

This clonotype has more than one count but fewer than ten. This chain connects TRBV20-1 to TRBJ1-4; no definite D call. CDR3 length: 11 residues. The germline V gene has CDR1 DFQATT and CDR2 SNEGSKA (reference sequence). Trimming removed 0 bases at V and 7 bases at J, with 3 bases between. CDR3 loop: CSARDSEKLFF. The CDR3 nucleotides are TGCAGTGCTAGAGACAGTGAAAAACTGTTTTTT.

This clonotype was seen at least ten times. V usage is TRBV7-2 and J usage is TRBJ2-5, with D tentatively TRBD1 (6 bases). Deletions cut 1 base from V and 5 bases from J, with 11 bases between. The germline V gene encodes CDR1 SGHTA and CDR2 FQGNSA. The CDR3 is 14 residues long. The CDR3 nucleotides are TGTGCCAGCAGCTTAGACGGGCAGGGGGAGACCCAGTACTTC. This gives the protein CASSLDGQGETQYF.

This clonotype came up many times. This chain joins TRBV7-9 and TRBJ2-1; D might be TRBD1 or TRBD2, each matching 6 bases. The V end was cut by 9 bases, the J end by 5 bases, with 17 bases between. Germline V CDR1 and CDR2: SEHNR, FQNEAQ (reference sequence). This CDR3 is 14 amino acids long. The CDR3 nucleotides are TGTGCCAGTAGGGGGACCCCGGGGGACAATGAGCAGTTCTTC. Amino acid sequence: CASRGTPGDNEQFF.

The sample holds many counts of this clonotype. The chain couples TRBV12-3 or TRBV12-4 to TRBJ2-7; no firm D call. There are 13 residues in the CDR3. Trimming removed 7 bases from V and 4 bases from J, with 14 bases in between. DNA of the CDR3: TGTGCCAGCACCCCCCGGTTAAATTACGAGCAGTACTTC. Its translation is CASTPRLNYEQYF.

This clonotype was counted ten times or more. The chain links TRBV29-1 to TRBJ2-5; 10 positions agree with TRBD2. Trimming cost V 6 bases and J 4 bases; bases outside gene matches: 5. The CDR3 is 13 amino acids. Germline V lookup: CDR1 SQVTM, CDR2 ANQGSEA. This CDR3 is CSVSGRALETQYF. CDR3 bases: TGCAGCGTGAGCGGGAGGGCCTTAGAGACCCAGTACTTC.

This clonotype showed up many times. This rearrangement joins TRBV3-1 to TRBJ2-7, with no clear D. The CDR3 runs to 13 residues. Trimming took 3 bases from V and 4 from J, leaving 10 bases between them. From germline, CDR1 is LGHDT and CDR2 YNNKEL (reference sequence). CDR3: CASSQGNRYEQYF. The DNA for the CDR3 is TGTGCCAGCAGCCAGGGTAATCGGTACGAGCAGTACTTC.

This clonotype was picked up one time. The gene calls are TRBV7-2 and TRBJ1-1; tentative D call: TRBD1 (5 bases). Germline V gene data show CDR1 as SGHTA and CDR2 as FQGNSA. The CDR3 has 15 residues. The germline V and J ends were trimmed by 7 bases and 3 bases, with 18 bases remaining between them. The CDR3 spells CASTRSWGTDTEAFF. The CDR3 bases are TGTGCCAGCACCAGAAGCTGGGGGACGGACACTGAAGCTTTCTTT.

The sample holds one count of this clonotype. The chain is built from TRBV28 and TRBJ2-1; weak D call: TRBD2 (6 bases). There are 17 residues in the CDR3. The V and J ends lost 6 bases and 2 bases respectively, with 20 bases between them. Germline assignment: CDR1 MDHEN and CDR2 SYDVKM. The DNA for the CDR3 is TGTGCCAGCAGCCCCCTAGGGTGGGAGGCCGCCTACAATGAGCAGTTCTTC. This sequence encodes CASSPLGWEAAYNEQFF.

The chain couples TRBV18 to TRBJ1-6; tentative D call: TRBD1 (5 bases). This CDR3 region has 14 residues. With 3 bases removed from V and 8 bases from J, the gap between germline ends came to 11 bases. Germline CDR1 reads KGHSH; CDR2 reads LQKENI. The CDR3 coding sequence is TGTGCCAGCTCACCGGAGGCAGGGTATTCACCCCTCCACTTT. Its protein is CASSPEAGYSPLHF.

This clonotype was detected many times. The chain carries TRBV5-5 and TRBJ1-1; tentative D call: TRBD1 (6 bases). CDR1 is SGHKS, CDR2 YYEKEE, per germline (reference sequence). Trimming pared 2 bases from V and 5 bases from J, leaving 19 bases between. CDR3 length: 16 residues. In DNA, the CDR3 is TGTGCCAGCAGCTTAGTCGGCGGGGGCAGTGGTACTGAAGCTTTCTTT. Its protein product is CASSLVGGGSGTEAFF.

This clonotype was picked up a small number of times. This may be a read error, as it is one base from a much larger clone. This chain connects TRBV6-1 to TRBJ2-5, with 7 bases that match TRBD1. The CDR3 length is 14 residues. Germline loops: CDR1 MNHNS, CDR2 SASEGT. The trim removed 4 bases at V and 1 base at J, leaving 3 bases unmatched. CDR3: CASSVTGSQETQYF. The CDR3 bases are TGTGCCAGCAGTGTGACAGGGAGCCAAGAGACCCAGTACTTC.